This TCR beta chain was observed in a study of cytomegalovirus exposure and HLA in healthy donors. Overall study findings and caveats: With later analysis, a missense DCLRE1C variant became linked to TCR beta V- and J-gene trimming.

The PCR made use of 60 Vbeta and 13 Jbeta primers. Libraries were prepared by immunoSEQ multiplex PCR; TCRdb keeps only in-frame clonotypes and omits some of them. The sample yields around 94,000 clones, 50% to 70% seen once. CDR3 size: 17 residues. V was cut by 7 bases and J by 0 bases, with 22 bases left in between. CDR1 and CDR2 (germline): SGHDN, FVKESK. Concerning this clone: Its target is unknown.

The chain links TRBV14 to TRBJ2-7, with a tentative D call TRBD1 (6 bases). The clonotype originates from a human donor in good health. Sequenced sample: PBMCs. CDR3 nucleotide sequence: TGTGCCAGCAACACTCACGCCGGGACAAGAAGCTCCTACGAGCAGTACTTC. The encoded protein is CASNTHAGTRSSYEQYF.